The 14 T cell receptor beta chains in this list originate from one sample, sequenced in a study of Graves' ophthalmopathy and Graves' hyperthyroidism. Amplified TCR beta CDR3 regions were obtained using RNA transcripts as template. The authors performed first-round RT-PCR with HTBI primers and then a second-round multiplex PCR. Via MiXCR, TCRdb re-called the multiplex PCR reads, giving one row per CDR3 protein. Here the sample spans 300,000 to 500,000 distinct CDR3 sequences, 15% being singletons. Specimen: peripheral blood. Source of these receptors: a woman between 18 and 29 years old with stable Graves' hyperthyroidism.

This clonotype was seen ten or more times. The chain recombines TRBV29-1 with TRBJ2-5, with 9 nucleotides matching TRBD1. The V gene end was trimmed by 7 bases and the J gene end by 5 bases; junction bases not matched to a gene: 5. From germline, CDR1 is SQVTM and CDR2 ANQGSEA. The CDR3 runs to 12 residues. CDR3 residues: CSAHRGLETQYF. The DNA of the CDR3 is TGCAGCGCACACAGGGGGCTGGAGACCCAGTACTTC.

At least ten counts were recorded for this clonotype. This sequence joins TRBV12-3 or TRBV12-4 and TRBJ1-1; D ambiguous. Deletions cut 7 bases from V and 0 bases from J, with 15 bases between. The CDR3 contains 15 residues. The CDR3 nucleotides read TGTGCCAGCAACTTCCCGCGGGGAATGAACACTGAAGCTTTCTTT. Its translation is CASNFPRGMNTEAFF.

This clonotype has only a few counts. The chain uses TRBV4-1 and TRBJ2-5; the D is unclear. This CDR3 comprises 13 residues. Germline assignment: CDR1 MGHRA and CDR2 YSYEKL. V was shortened by 0 bases and J by 5 bases, with 7 bases between the two germline ends. In nucleotides, the CDR3 is TGCGCCAGCAGCCAAGATCCTTGGGAGACCCAGTACTTC. Protein: CASSQDPWETQYF.

This clonotype was observed at least ten times. The chain has TRBV12-3 or TRBV12-4 and TRBJ1-1, with D possibly TRBD1 on 5 matching bases. The V end was cut by 5 bases, the J end by 7 bases, with 14 bases between. CDR3 size: 13 residues. This CDR3 is CASSLGVGDEAFF. The CDR3 bases are TGTGCCAGCAGTCTAGGCGTAGGGGATGAAGCTTTCTTT.

This clonotype appeared many times. This chain connects TRBV12-3 or TRBV12-4 to TRBJ1-5, with 8 positions matching TRBD1. Trimming cost V 5 bases and J 1 base; bases outside gene matches: 7. The CDR3 is 16 residues long. The CDR3 DNA sequence: TGTGCCAGCAGTCCGGGACAGGTTCTAAGCAATCAGCCCCAGCATTTT. As protein: CASSPGQVLSNQPQHF.

In this sample, this clonotype turned up a few times. This rearrangement joins TRBV6-5 to TRBJ2-5; D may be TRBD1 (5 bases). Germline-derived CDR1 and CDR2 are MNHEY and SVGAGI. The CDR3 runs 15 residues. Trimming removed 4 bases from V and 0 bases from J, with 12 bases in between. CDR3 DNA: TGTGCCAGCAGTTTGATGGGGCACTACCAAGAGACCCAGTACTTC. Translating it yields CASSLMGHYQETQYF.

This clonotype was observed many times. The V call is TRBV6-2 or TRBV6-3, the J call TRBJ2-5; 15 nucleotides line up with TRBD2. This CDR3 spans 18 amino acids. V lost 0 bases, J lost 5 bases, and 7 bases stayed unmatched. The V gene's germline CDR1 is MNHEY and CDR2 SVGEGT. CDR3 region: CASSYSRTSGGADETQYF. The CDR3 DNA reads as TGTGCCAGCAGTTACTCCCGGACTAGCGGGGGGGCCGACGAGACCCAGTACTTC.

This clonotype was detected many times. V and J are TRBV20-1 and TRBJ1-2; 9 bases match TRBD1. The CDR3 has 13 amino acids. The trim removed 4 bases at V and 8 bases at J, leaving 8 bases unmatched. Germline-derived CDR1 and CDR2 are DFQATT and SNEGSKA (reference sequence). CDR3 DNA sequence: TGCAGTGCTATCCTACAGGGGGCGTTGGGCTACACCTTC. Translated: CSAILQGALGYTF.

This clonotype was seen repeatedly, ten times or more. V and J are TRBV7-9 and TRBJ2-5; 9 bases are shared with TRBD1. V was pared by 4 bases and J by 2 bases, with 8 bases of the junction left unmatched. CDR1 is SEHNR and CDR2 is FQNEAQ in the germline V gene (reference sequence). This CDR3 has 16 amino acids. In DNA, the CDR3 is TGTGCCAGCAGCTCCGAGGGGACAGGGCTACAAGAGACCCAGTACTTC. It specifies CASSSEGTGLQETQYF. Together with reference TRBV7-9 and TRBJ2-5, the CDR3 gives the full variable domain: DTGVSQNPRHKITKRGQNVTFRCDPISEHNRLYWYRQTLGQGPEFLTYFQNEAQLEKSRLLSDRFSAERPKGSFSTLEIQRTEQGDSAMYLCASSSEGTGLQETQYFGPGTRLLVL.

This clonotype was recorded many times. The chain uses TRBV11-2 and TRBJ2-7, with TRBD1 identical over 10 bases. Germline CDR1 is SGHAT and CDR2 is FQNNGV. The V gene end was trimmed by 5 bases and the J gene end by 5 bases; junction bases not matched to a gene: 9. The CDR3 runs to 15 residues. The CDR3 sequence: CASSITLGQGNEQYF. The CDR3 bases are TGTGCCAGCAGCATAACCTTGGGACAGGGGAACGAGCAGTACTTC. Looking up the rest from reference TRBV11-2 and TRBJ2-7 gives the full variable domain: EAGVAQSPRYKIIEKRQSVAFWCNPISGHATLYWYQQILGQGPKLLIQFQNNGVVDDSQLPKDRFSAERLKGVDSTLKIQPAKLEDSAVYLCASSITLGQGNEQYFGPGTRLTVT.

The V and J genes are TRBV10-3 and TRBJ2-5, with TRBD1 matching 11 bases. Germline trimming cut 4 bases from V and 4 bases from J; bases unmatched to any gene: 5. Germline CDR1 ENHRY, CDR2 SYGVKD. This CDR3 is 15 amino acids long. CDR3 coding DNA: TGTGCCATCAGTGGGGGGACAGGGGGACGAGAGACCCAGTACTTC. This codes for CAISGGTGGRETQYF.

At least ten counts were recorded for this clonotype. CDR3 sequence: CASSEDRWGGYTF. The CDR3 coding sequence is TGTGCCAGCAGCGAAGACAGGTGGGGTGGCTACACCTTC. The chain recombines TRBV5-6 with TRBJ1-2; D perhaps matches TRBD1 (6 bases). There are 13 residues in the CDR3. Germline lookup yields CDR1 SGHDT and CDR2 YYEEEE. V dropped 4 bases and J dropped 7 bases, with 14 bases sitting between them.

The chain carries TRBV5-1 and TRBJ2-5, with a weak D call TRBD2 (6 bases). The CDR3 has 13 residues. CDR1 and CDR2 from the germline V gene are SGHRS and YFSETQ. V dropped 4 bases and J dropped 2 bases, with 9 bases sitting between them. Here the CDR3 reads CASSGGTQETQYF. As DNA, the CDR3 is TGCGCCAGCAGCGGTGGGACTCAAGAGACCCAGTACTTC.

This clonotype was detected ten times or more. Here the CDR3 omits its conserved ending phenylalanine or tryptophan, so a read error is the likely source. This chain links TRBV29-1 with TRBJ1-1, with D unclear. Germline CDR1 SQVTM, CDR2 ANQGSEA. Trimming took 6 bases from V and 0 from J, leaving 11 bases between them. This CDR3 comprises 13 residues. Here the CDR3 reads CSVRWVMNTEAFS. The CDR3 DNA sequence: TGCAGCGTGAGGTGGGTAATGAACACTGAAGCTTTCTCT.